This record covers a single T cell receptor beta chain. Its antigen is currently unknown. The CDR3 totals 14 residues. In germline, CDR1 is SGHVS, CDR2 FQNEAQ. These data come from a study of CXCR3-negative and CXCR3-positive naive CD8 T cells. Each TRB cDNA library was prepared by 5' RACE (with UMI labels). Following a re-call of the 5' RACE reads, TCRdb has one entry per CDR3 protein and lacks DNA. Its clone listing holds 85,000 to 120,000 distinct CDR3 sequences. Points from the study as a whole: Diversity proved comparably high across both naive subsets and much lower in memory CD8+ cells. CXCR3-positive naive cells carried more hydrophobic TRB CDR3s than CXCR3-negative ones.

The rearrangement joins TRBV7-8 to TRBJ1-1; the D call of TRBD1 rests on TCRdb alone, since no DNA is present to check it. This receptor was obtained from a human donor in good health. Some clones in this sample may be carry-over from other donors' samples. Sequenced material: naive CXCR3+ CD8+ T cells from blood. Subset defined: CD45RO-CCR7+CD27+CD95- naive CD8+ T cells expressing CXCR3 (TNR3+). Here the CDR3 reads CASSLGQGETEAFF. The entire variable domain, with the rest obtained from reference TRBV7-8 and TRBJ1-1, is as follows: GAGVSQSPRYKVAKRGQDVALRCDPISGHVSLFWYQQALGQGPEFLTYFQNEAQLDKSGLPSDRFFAERPEGSVSTLKIQRTQQEDSAVYLCASSLGQGETEAFFGQGTRLTVV.